Below, 26 T cell receptor beta chains from the same sample are listed, as sequenced in a study of cytomegalovirus exposure and HLA in healthy donors. The PCR was carried out with 60 Vbeta primers and 13 Jbeta primers. The repertoire was sequenced with immunoSEQ multiplex PCR; TCRdb's copy has only in-frame clones and lacks some. The table includes some 180,000 clones, 70% to 85% detected once. Sequencing input: PBMCs. The receptor source for this set is a woman in her fifties or sixties in good health and CMV-seropositive.

The chain employs TRBV28 and TRBJ2-6; no reliable D call. The germline V and J ends were trimmed by 3 bases and 0 bases, with 3 bases remaining between them. CDR3 length: 14 amino acids. Germline CDR1 MDHEN, CDR2 SYDVKM. This CDR3 reads CASSLASGANVLTF. In DNA form, the CDR3 reads TGTGCCAGCAGTTTGGCCTCTGGGGCCAACGTCCTGACTTTC.

DNA for the CDR3: TGTGCCAGCAGCTTAACTTCGTCTCAGCCCCAGCATTTT. Its protein product is CASSLTSSQPQHF. The V call is TRBV7-3, the J call TRBJ1-5; D is unclear. This CDR3 region has 13 residues. Germline loops: CDR1 SGHTA, CDR2 FQGTGA. V gave up 0 bases and J gave up 6 bases, with 6 bases separating them. The variable domain in full, completed from reference TRBV7-3 and TRBJ1-5, reads GAGVSQTPSNKVTEKGKYVELRCDPISGHTALYWYRQSLGQGPEFLIYFQGTGAADDSGLPNDRFFAVRPEGSVSTLKIQRTERGDSAVYLCASSLTSSQPQHFGDGTRLSIL.

The rearrangement links TRBV6-1 to TRBJ1-5, with 7 nucleotides matching TRBD1. The ends lost 6 bases at V and 4 bases at J; junction bases unmatched: 3. Germline values: CDR1 MNHNS, CDR2 SASEGT. The CDR3 is 13 amino acids. The CDR3 DNA follows: TGTGCCAGCAGCCTGACAGGGAATCAGCCCCAGCATTTT. It translates to CASSLTGNQPQHF.

The chain recombines TRBV2 with TRBJ2-1; no reliable D call. CDR3 length: 15 residues. Trimming took off 8 bases at V and 5 bases at J, with 19 bases between the two ends. Germline values: CDR1 SNHLY, CDR2 FYNNEI. The CDR3 loop reads CASQAGSLEDNEQFF. The CDR3 coding sequence is TGTGCCAGCCAAGCCGGATCGCTAGAAGACAATGAGCAGTTCTTC.

This chain uses TRBV7-2 with TRBJ2-7, with 8 bases aligning to TRBD1. The trim removed 2 bases at V and 3 bases at J, leaving 6 bases unmatched. The germline CDR1 and CDR2 sequences are SGHTA and FQGNSA. This CDR3 has 15 residues. CDR3: CASSLQQGAIYEQYF. As DNA, the CDR3 is TGTGCCAGCAGCTTACAGCAGGGGGCGATCTACGAGCAGTACTTC.

J is TRBJ2-1 and V is TRBV30, with D possibly matching TRBD2 (6 bases). Germline assignment: CDR1 GTSNPN and CDR2 SVGIG (reference sequence). CDR3 size: 14 residues. The CDR3 is CAGRSPGSYNEQFF. The CDR3 DNA is TGTGCGGGGAGGTCCCCGGGCTCCTACAATGAGCAGTTCTTC.

V usage is TRBV5-4 and J usage is TRBJ1-5; D is perhaps TRBD1 (6 bases). In germline, CDR1 is SGHNT, CDR2 YYREEE (reference sequence). This CDR3 has 13 amino acids. V gave up 1 base and J gave up 7 bases, with 9 bases separating them. The CDR3 region has the DNA TGTGCCAGCAGCTTGTGGGGGCGGCAGCCCCAGCATTTT. Protein: CASSLWGRQPQHF.

The rearrangement joins TRBV7-9 to TRBJ1-4, with 11 bases matching TRBD1. The germline V gene has CDR1 SEHNR and CDR2 FQNEAQ (reference sequence). There are 14 residues in the CDR3. J lost 7 bases, V lost 4 bases, and 2 bases had no gene match. The CDR3 region is CASSSGTGGEKLFF. The CDR3 DNA is TGTGCCAGCAGCTCTGGGACAGGGGGTGAAAAACTGTTTTTT.

V usage is TRBV6-6 and J usage is TRBJ2-5, with 7 bases fitting TRBD2. CDR1 is MNHNY and CDR2 is SVGAGI in the germline V gene (reference sequence). The V gene end was trimmed by 4 bases and the J gene end by 0 bases; junction bases not matched to a gene: 8. The CDR3 is 16 residues long. In DNA, the CDR3 is TGTGCCAGCAGTTTCTCCGGGACTACGTACCAAGAGACCCAGTACTTC. Its translation: CASSFSGTTYQETQYF.

V usage is TRBV5-1 and J usage is TRBJ2-1; 12 bases line up with TRBD2. This CDR3 spans 19 amino acids. The junction had 11 bases not matched to a gene; V was cut back by 4 bases and J by 0 bases. CDR1 and CDR2 from the germline V gene are SGHRS and YFSETQ. CDR3 DNA: TGCGCCAGCAGCCCGACCGGGACTAGCGGGTCGAGCTCCTACAATGAGCAGTTCTTC. Its protein is CASSPTGTSGSSSYNEQFF. Based on the CDR3 plus reference TRBV5-1 and TRBJ2-1, the full variable domain is KAGVTQTPRYLIKTRGQQVTLSCSPISGHRSVSWYQQTPGQGLQFLFEYFSETQRNKGNFPGRFSGRQFSNSRSEMNVSTLELGDSALYLCASSPTGTSGSSSYNEQFFGPGTRLTVL.

The V gene is TRBV5-6, the J gene TRBJ1-2; 8 positions agree with TRBD1. This CDR3 region has 14 residues. Germline CDR1 SGHDT, CDR2 YYEEEE. Losses at the gene ends were 4 bases for V and 8 bases for J; bases not matched to a gene: 10. CDR3 in amino acids: CASSRDRGGTGYTF. The CDR3 bases are TGTGCCAGCAGCCGTGACAGGGGAGGTACAGGCTACACCTTC.

The V and J genes are TRBV7-3 and TRBJ2-5; 10 nucleotides match TRBD2. The CDR3 sequence is 15 residues long. Trimming at V came to 5 bases and at J to 4 bases, leaving 7 bases not matched to a gene. Germline V CDR1 and CDR2: SGHTA, FQGTGA. DNA of the CDR3: TGTGCCAGCAGCGCCAAAGCGGGAGGGCCAGAGACCCAGTACTTC. This translates into CASSAKAGGPETQYF.

On this clone itself: The same CDR3 also results from other DNA sequences found in this sample. The chain uses TRBV7-2 and TRBJ1-5; 8 positions agree with TRBD1. The CDR3 is made up of 15 amino acids. CDR1 is SGHTA and CDR2 is FQGNSA in the germline V gene. With V trimmed by 6 bases and J by 4 bases, 8 bases remained unmatched. Here the CDR3 DNA reads TGTGCCAGCAGTCTCGGACAGGGAGCAAATCAGCCCCAGCATTTT. Translating it yields CASSLGQGANQPQHF.

The V gene is TRBV6-1, the J gene TRBJ1-1; D uncertain. Trimming left V 3 bases short and J 0 bases short, with 8 bases between. CDR1 and CDR2 (germline): MNHNS, SASEGT. The CDR3 loop spans 14 amino acids. CDR3 nucleotide sequence: TGTGCCAGCAGTGATAAGGGAGTGAACACTGAAGCTTTCTTT. Protein product: CASSDKGVNTEAFF.

The CDR3 sequence is CASSLNPHRRLAREETQYF. DNA of the CDR3: TGTGCCAGCAGTTTAAACCCCCATAGGCGCCTAGCTAGGGAAGAGACCCAGTACTTC. The chain recombines TRBV27 with TRBJ2-5, with D perhaps matching TRBD2 (5 bases). The CDR3 spans 19 residues. Germline V gene data show CDR1 as MNHEY and CDR2 as SMNVEV (reference sequence). Trimming removed 2 bases from V and 3 bases from J, with 25 bases in between.

J is TRBJ2-7 and V is TRBV11-1; the match to TRBD2 covers 10 bases. In germline, CDR1 is SGHAT, CDR2 FQDESV (reference sequence). V shed 5 bases, J shed 4 bases, and the junction held 11 bases outside the gene matches. The CDR3 extends over 16 amino acids. CDR3 sequence: CASSLDPSGGLYEQYF. The CDR3, as DNA: TGTGCCAGCAGCCTTGACCCTAGCGGGGGTTTATACGAGCAGTACTTC.

This chain connects TRBV7-2 to TRBJ2-7, with 7 positions matching TRBD1. CDR1 and CDR2 (germline): SGHTA, FQGNSA. The CDR3 loop spans 13 amino acids. Written as DNA, the CDR3 is TGTGCATCCGGGACAGCCTTAGTCTACGAGCAGTACTTC. Its translation: CASGTALVYEQYF.

The chain recombines TRBV28 with TRBJ1-1; no clear D. The germline gives CDR1 MDHEN, CDR2 SYDVKM. Trimming shortened V by 5 bases and J by 1 base, and 8 bases separated the two germline ends. The CDR3 spans 13 residues. Here the CDR3 reads CASSPGRNTEAFF. CDR3 nucleotides: TGTGCCAGCAGTCCTGGGAGGAACACTGAAGCTTTCTTT.

This rearrangement joins TRBV15 to TRBJ2-7; D not certain. Trimming cost V 6 bases and J 4 bases, with 16 bases left between them. CDR1 is LNHNV, CDR2 YYDKDF, per germline (reference sequence). This CDR3 region has 14 residues. The CDR3: CATSYDQTRYEQYF. The DNA of the CDR3 is TGTGCCACCAGTTACGACCAGACAAGATACGAGCAGTACTTC.

The chain has TRBV4-2 and TRBJ2-7; perhaps TRBD1 as D (5 bases). Trimming cost V 1 base and J 7 bases, with 17 bases left between them. Germline values: CDR1 LGHNA, CDR2 YNFKEQ. The CDR3 contains 15 residues. The CDR3 sequence is CASSQAETQKGEQYF. The CDR3 DNA is TGTGCCAGCAGCCAAGCCGAGACGCAAAAGGGGGAGCAGTACTTC.

This sequence joins TRBV10-3 and TRBJ2-7, with TRBD1 matching 8 bases. V trimming: 4 bases; J trimming: 3 bases; junction bases outside the gene matches: 8. The CDR3 spans 15 residues. Germline V gene lookup returns CDR1 ENHRY and CDR2 SYGVKD. The CDR3 sequence: CAISAQGQAIYEQYF. CDR3 bases: TGTGCCATCAGTGCCCAGGGACAGGCGATCTACGAGCAGTACTTC.

The J gene is TRBJ2-5, the V gene TRBV11-2; 11 nucleotides line up with TRBD2. The CDR3 covers 18 residues. The ends lost 0 bases at V and 5 bases at J; junction bases unmatched: 11. CDR1 and CDR2 from the germline V gene are SGHAT and FQNNGV. The CDR3 region is CASSLDNRLASGGETQYF. Here the CDR3 DNA reads TGTGCCAGCAGCTTAGATAATCGGTTGGCTAGCGGGGGGGAGACCCAGTACTTC.

This rearrangement joins TRBV6-5 to TRBJ1-6, with a tentative D call TRBD1 (6 bases). The CDR3 contains 16 residues. Trimming left V 0 bases short and J 7 bases short, with 13 bases between. Germline CDR1 is MNHEY and CDR2 is SVGAGI. DNA for the CDR3: TGTGCCAGCAGTTACTCACAGGGACAACTGAATTCACCCCTCCACTTT. The encoded protein is CASSYSQGQLNSPLHF.

The J gene is TRBJ2-7, the V gene TRBV18, with 8 bases lining up with TRBD2. J gave up 2 bases and V 6 bases, and 9 bases lay outside the gene matches. This CDR3 has 15 amino acids. The germline V gene encodes CDR1 KGHSH and CDR2 LQKENI. Here the CDR3 reads CASSPTLAGTYEQYF. DNA of the CDR3: TGTGCCAGCTCCCCAACGCTAGCGGGCACCTACGAGCAGTACTTC.

Remarks on this clone: Its ends do not fully match the called genes, so a read error is possible. CDR3 coding DNA: TGTGCCAGCAGTTCGGGACGGGGAGGCTGGGCCAACGGCCTGACTTTC. Encoded protein: CASSSGRGGWANGLTF. The V and J genes are TRBV27 and TRBJ2-6; possibly TRBD2 for D (6 bases). Germline V gene sequence: CDR1 MNHEY, CDR2 SMNVEV (reference sequence). The CDR3 runs to 16 residues.

The chain uses TRBV5-1 and TRBJ1-1; perhaps TRBD1 as D (6 bases). V was cut by 3 bases and J by 4 bases, with 16 bases left in between. This CDR3 contains 15 residues. CDR1 and CDR2 from the germline V gene are SGHRS and YFSETQ. The CDR3 DNA reads as TGCGCCAGCAGCTCAGGGGTCCAAGGCGCCACTGAAGCTTTCTTT. Translating gives CASSSGVQGATEAFF.